This is a list of T cell receptor beta chains from one sample in a study of shared clonotypes between healthy human individuals. Assay used: immunoSEQ multiplex PCR; TCRdb lists only in-frame clones, some missing. The sample carries 180,000 or so clones, over 80% recorded once. Sequencing input: naive CD4+ T cells sorted from blood. The receptors originated from a woman aged 25-40 years in good health. Each CDR3 is given without its conserved first and last residue. Some rows mark clone size as missing; the rest say once, few, many or name a class of expanded clone.

v_call	clone_size	cdr3_length	cdr3_aa
TRBV19	.	14	ASSIKPGIGNQPQH
TRBV7-2	.	10	ASSHRKNEQY
TRBV6-1	once	13	ASSARQITNEKLF
TRBV27	.	12	ASSPARGRSPLH
TRBV5-1	.	15	ASSAGQLLPGANVLT
TRBV5-1	.	14	ASSEGQPSSYNEQF
TRBV4-1	.	13	ASSRGPWEKYGYT
TRBV4-1	.	14	ASSQVGSGAGQPQH
TRBV7-9	.	13	ASRTTGGTNSPLH
TRBV29-1	.	13	SVLKGKGLPYEQY
TRBV7-9	.	11	ASSLAARSEQY
TRBV5-8	.	15	ASSLGGFRDRAHEQY
TRBV5-5	.	12	ASSLPTGGGGYT
TRBV27	.	13	ASSFSGRARGEQY
TRBV18	.	16	ASSRYGTSGRVTYEQY
TRBV28	once	11	AVISGGSAEAF